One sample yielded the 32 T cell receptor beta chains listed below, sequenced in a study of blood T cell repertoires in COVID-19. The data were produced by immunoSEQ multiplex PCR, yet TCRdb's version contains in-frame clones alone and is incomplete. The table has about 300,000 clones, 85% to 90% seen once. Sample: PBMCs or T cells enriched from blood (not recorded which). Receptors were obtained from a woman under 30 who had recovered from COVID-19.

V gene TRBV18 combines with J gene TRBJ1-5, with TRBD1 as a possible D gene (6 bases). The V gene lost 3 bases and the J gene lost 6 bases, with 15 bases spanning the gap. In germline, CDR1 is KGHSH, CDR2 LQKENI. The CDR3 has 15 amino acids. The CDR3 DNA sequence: TGTGCCAGCTCACCGGAACAGGGTTCGGGTCAGCCCCAGCATTTT. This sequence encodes CASSPEQGSGQPQHF.

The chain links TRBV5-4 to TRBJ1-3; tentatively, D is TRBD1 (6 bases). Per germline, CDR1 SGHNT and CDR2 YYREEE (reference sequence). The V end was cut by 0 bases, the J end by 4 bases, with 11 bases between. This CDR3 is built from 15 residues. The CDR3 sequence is CASSLDRAAGNTIYF. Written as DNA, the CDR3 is TGTGCCAGCAGCTTGGACAGGGCGGCGGGAAACACCATATATTTT.

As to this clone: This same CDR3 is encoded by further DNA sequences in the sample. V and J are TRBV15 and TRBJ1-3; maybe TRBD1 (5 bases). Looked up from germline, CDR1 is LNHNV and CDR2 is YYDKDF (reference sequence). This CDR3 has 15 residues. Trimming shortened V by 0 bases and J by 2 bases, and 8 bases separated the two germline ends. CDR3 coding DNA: TGTGCCACCAGCAGAGACCGGGGGGCTGGAAACACCATATATTTT. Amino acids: CATSRDRGAGNTIYF.

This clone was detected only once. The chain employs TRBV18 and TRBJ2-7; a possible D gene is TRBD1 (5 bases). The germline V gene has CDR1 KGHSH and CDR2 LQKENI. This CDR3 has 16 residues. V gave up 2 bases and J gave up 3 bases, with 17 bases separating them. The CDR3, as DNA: TGTGCCAGCTCACCAGGGGCAGCTCTGGGGAACTACGAGCAGTACTTC. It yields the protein CASSPGAALGNYEQYF.

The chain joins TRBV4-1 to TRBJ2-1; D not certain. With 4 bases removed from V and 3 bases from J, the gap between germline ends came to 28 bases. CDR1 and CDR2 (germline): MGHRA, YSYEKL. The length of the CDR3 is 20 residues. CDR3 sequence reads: CASSPGLVWKRSENYNEQFF. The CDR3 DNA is TGCGCCAGCAGCCCTGGCCTGGTCTGGAAGCGATCGGAAAACTACAATGAGCAGTTCTTC.

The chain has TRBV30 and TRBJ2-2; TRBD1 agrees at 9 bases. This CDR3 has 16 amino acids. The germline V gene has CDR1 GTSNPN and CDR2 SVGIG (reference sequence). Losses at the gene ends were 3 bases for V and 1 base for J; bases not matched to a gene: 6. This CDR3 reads CAWRYRGPLNTGELFF. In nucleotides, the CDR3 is TGTGCCTGGAGATACAGGGGGCCCCTGAACACCGGGGAGCTGTTTTTT.

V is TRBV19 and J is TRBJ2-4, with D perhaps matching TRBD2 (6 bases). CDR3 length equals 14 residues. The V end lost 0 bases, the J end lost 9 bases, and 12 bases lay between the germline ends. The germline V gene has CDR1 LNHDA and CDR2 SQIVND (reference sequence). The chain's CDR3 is CASSIDPLASIQYF. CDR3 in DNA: TGTGCCAGTAGTATAGACCCACTAGCTAGCATTCAGTACTTC. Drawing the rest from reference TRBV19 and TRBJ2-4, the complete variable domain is DGGITQSPKYLFRKEGQNVTLSCEQNLNHDAMYWYRQDPGQGLRLIYYSQIVNDFQKGDIAEGYSVSREKKESFPLTVTSAQKNPTAFYLCASSIDPLASIQYFGAGTRLSVL.

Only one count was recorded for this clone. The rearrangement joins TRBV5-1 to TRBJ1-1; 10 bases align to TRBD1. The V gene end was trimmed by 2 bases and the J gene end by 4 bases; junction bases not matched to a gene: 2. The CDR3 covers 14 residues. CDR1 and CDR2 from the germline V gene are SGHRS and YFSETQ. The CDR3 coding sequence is TGCGCCAGCAGCTTACGGACAGGGGGCACTGAAGCTTTCTTT. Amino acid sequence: CASSLRTGGTEAFF.

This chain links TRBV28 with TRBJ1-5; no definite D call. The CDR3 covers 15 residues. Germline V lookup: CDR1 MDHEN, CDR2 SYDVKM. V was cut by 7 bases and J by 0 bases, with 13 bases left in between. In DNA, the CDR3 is TGTGCCAGCACCTCAGGAGGATATAGCAATCAGCCCCAGCATTTT. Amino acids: CASTSGGYSNQPQHF.

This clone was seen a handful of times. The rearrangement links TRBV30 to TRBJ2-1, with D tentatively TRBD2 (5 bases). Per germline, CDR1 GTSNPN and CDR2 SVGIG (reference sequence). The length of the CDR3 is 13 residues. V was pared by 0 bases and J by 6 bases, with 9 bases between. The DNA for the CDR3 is TGTGCCTGGAGTGTAGATAGCGCCAATGAGCAGTTCTTC. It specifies CAWSVDSANEQFF.

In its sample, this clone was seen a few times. The CDR3 loop reads CASSQKMGLTGELFF. The DNA of the CDR3 is TGTGCCAGCAGCCAAAAAATGGGCCTCACCGGGGAGCTGTTTTTT. The chain has TRBV9 and TRBJ2-2; no clear D. This CDR3 comprises 15 residues. With 4 bases removed from V and 4 bases from J, the gap between germline ends came to 14 bases. The germline V gene has CDR1 SGDLS and CDR2 YYNGEE.

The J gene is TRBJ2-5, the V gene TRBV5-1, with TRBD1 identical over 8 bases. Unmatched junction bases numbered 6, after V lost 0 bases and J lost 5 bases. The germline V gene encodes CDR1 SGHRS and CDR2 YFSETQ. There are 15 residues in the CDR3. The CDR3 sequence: CASSLGGTGRETQYF. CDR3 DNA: TGCGCCAGCAGCTTGGGAGGGACAGGCAGGGAGACCCAGTACTTC.

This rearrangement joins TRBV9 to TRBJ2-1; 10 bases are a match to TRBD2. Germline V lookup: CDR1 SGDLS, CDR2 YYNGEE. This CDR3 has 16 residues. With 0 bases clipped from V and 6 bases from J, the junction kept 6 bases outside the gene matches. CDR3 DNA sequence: TGTGCCAGCAGCGTAGCTTTGGCTAGCGGGAGCAATGAGCAGTTCTTC. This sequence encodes CASSVALASGSNEQFF.

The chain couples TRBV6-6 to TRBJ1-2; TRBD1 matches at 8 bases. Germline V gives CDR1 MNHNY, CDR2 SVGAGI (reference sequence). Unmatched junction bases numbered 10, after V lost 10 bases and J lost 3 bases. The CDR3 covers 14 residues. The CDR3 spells CAIQDRGFYYGYTF. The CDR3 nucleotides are TGTGCCATCCAAGACAGGGGCTTTTACTATGGCTACACCTTC.

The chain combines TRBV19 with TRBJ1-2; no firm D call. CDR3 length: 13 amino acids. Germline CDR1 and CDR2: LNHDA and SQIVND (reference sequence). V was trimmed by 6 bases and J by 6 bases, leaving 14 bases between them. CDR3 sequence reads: CASSAAGRNGYTF. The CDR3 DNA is TGTGCCAGTAGCGCCGCGGGCAGAAATGGCTACACCTTC.

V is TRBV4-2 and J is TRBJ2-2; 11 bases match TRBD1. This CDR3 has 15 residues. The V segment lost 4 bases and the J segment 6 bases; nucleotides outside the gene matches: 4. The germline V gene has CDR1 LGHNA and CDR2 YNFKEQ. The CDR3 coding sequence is TGTGCCAGCAGCCCGGGACAGGGGGGATCCGGGGAGCTGTTTTTT. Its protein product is CASSPGQGGSGELFF.

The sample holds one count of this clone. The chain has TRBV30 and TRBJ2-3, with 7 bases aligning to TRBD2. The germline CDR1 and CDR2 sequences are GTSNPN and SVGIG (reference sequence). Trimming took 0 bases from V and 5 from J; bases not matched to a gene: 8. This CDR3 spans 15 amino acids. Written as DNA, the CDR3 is TGTGCCTGGAGTGTGCCGGGACTACCACAAGATACGCAGTATTTT. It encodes CAWSVPGLPQDTQYF.

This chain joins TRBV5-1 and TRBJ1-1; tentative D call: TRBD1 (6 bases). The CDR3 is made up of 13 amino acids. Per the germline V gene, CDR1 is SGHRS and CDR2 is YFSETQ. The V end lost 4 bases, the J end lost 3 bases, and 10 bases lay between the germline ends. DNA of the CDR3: TGCGCCAGCAGCAGGGGGGGCTACACTGAAGCTTTCTTT. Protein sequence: CASSRGGYTEAFF.

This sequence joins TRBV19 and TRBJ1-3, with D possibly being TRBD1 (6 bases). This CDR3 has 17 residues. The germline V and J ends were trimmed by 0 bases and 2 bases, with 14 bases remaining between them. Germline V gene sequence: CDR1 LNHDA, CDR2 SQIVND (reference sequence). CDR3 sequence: CASSIDRWTDPGNTIYF. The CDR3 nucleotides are TGTGCCAGTAGTATAGATCGGTGGACAGACCCTGGAAACACCATATATTTT.

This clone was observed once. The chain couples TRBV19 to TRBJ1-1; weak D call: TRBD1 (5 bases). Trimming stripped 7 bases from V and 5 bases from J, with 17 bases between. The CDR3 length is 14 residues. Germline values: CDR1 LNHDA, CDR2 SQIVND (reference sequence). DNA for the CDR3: TGTGCCAGTATAGTTATGGGGCGGAATACTGAAGCTTTCTTT. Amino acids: CASIVMGRNTEAFF.

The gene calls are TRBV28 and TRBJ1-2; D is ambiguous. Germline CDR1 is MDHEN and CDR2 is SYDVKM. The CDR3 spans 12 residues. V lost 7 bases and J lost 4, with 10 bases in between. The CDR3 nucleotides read TGTGCCAGCAAGCCAGGCCTCTATGGCTACACCTTC. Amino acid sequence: CASKPGLYGYTF.

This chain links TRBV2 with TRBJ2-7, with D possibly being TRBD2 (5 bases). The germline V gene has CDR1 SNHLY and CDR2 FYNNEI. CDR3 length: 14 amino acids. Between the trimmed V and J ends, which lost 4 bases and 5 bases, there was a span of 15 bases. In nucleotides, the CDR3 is TGTGCCAGCAGTGGGTTCAAGAGGGTCGACGAGCAGTACTTC. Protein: CASSGFKRVDEQYF.

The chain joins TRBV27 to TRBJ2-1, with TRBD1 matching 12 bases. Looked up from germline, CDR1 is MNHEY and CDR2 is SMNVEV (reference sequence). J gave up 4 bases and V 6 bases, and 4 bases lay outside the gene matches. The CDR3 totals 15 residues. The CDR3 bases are TGTGCCAGCAGGGCGGGACAGGGGGCTTACAATGAGCAGTTCTTC. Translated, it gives CASRAGQGAYNEQFF.

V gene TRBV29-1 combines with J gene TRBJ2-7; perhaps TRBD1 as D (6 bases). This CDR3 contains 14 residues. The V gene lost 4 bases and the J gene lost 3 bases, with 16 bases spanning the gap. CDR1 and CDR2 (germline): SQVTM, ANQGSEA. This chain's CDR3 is CSVVIGRGSYEQYF. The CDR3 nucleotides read TGCAGCGTTGTGATCGGCAGGGGAAGCTACGAGCAGTACTTC.

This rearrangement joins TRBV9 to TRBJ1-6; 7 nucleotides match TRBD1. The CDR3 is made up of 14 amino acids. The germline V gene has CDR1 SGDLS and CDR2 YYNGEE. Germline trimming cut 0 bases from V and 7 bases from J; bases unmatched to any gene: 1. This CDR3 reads CASSVGDRNSPLHF. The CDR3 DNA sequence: TGTGCCAGCAGCGTAGGGGACAGAAATTCACCCCTCCACTTT. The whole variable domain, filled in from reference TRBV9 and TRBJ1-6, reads DSGVTQTPKHLITATGQRVTLRCSPRSGDLSVYWYQQSLDQGLQFLIQYYNGEERAKGNILERFSAQQFPDLHSELNLSSLELGDSALYFCASSVGDRNSPLHFGNGTRLTVT.

Here the CDR3 reads CASSLAWDTFATNEKLFF. The CDR3 DNA is TGTGCCAGCAGCTTAGCTTGGGACACCTTTGCAACTAATGAAAAACTGTTTTTT. The chain uses TRBV7-9 and TRBJ1-4; weak D call: TRBD1 (6 bases). CDR1 is SEHNR and CDR2 is FQNEAQ in the germline V gene (reference sequence). CDR3 size: 18 residues. Trimming left V 0 bases short and J 0 bases short, with 14 bases between. The whole variable domain, remainder taken from reference TRBV7-9 and TRBJ1-4, is DTGVSQNPRHKITKRGQNVTFRCDPISEHNRLYWYRQTLGQGPEFLTYFQNEAQLEKSRLLSDRFSAERPKGSFSTLEIQRTEQGDSAMYLCASSLAWDTFATNEKLFFGSGTQLSVL.

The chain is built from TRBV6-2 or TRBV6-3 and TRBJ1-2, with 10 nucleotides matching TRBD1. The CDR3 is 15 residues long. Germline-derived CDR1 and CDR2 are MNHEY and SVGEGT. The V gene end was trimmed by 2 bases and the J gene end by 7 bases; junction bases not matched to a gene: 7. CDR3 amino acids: CASSYRDRGYTGYTF. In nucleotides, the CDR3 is TGTGCCAGCAGTTACCGGGACAGGGGCTATACTGGCTACACCTTC.

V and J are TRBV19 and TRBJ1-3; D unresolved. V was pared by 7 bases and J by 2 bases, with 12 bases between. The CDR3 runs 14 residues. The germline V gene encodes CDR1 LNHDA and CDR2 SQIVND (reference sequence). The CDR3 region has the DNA TGTGCCAGTATGGATCCGCAGGCTGGAAACACCATATATTTT. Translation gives CASMDPQAGNTIYF. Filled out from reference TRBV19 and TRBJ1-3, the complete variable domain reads DGGITQSPKYLFRKEGQNVTLSCEQNLNHDAMYWYRQDPGQGLRLIYYSQIVNDFQKGDIAEGYSVSREKKESFPLTVTSAQKNPTAFYLCASMDPQAGNTIYFGEGSWLTVV.

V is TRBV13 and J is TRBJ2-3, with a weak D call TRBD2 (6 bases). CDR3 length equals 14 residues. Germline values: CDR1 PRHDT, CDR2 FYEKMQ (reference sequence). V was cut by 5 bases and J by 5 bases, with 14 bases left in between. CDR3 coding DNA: TGTGCCAGCAGCCCCGGAGGGGCGTTAGATACGCAGTATTTT. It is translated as CASSPGGALDTQYF.

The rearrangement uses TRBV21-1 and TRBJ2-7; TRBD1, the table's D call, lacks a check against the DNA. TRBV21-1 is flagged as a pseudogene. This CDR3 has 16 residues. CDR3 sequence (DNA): TGTGCCAGCAGCGCGTACGGGACAGTTAGCTCCTACGAGCAGTACTTC. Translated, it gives CASSAYGTVSSYEQYF.

DNA of the CDR3: TGTGCCAGCAGCGCCCTGGGGGCGGTCACTGAAGCTTTCTTT. This sequence encodes CASSALGAVTEAFF. V is TRBV7-2 and J is TRBJ1-1, with D tentatively TRBD1 (6 bases). V was clipped by 5 bases and J by 4 bases, with 14 bases between them. The germline gives CDR1 SGHTA, CDR2 FQGNSA. The CDR3 is 14 residues long.

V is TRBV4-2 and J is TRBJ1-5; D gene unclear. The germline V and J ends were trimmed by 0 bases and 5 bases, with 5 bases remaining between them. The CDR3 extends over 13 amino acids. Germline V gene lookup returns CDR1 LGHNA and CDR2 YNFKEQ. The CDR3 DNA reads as TGTGCCAGCAGCCAAGACGAGGATCAGCCCCAGCATTTT. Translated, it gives CASSQDEDQPQHF.